What follows are 24 T cell receptor beta chains derived from one specimen sequenced in a study of cytomegalovirus exposure and HLA in healthy donors. The PCR made use of 60 Vbeta and 13 Jbeta primers. Sequencing used immunoSEQ multiplex PCR; TCRdb keeps in-frame clones, though not all of them. Counted here are 100,000 to 150,000 clones, roughly three quarters occurring once; the ten biggest clones make up approximately 1%. Material for sequencing was PBMCs. The receptors originated from a woman aged 30 to 39 in good health and CMV-seronegative.

The V call is TRBV9, the J call TRBJ2-5, with TRBD2 matching 7 bases. J was trimmed by 12 bases and V by 0 bases; bases with no gene match: 14. There are 15 residues in the CDR3. The germline gives CDR1 SGDLS, CDR2 YYNGEE. CDR3 region: CASSVVPVGEGGKYF. The CDR3 nucleotides are TGTGCCAGCAGCGTAGTTCCCGTAGGGGAGGGAGGGAAGTACTTC.

CDR3 in DNA: TGTGCCAGCAGTTATTCTGTCGGACAGGGGAACACTGAAGCTTTCTTT. It translates to CASSYSVGQGNTEAFF. This chain joins TRBV6-6 and TRBJ1-1; 8 bases align to TRBD1. This CDR3 is built from 16 residues. CDR1 is MNHNY and CDR2 is SVGAGI in the germline V gene (reference sequence). Trimming at V came to 3 bases and at J to 1 base, leaving 7 bases not matched to a gene.

The chain carries TRBV5-4 and TRBJ1-2; 7 bases are shared with TRBD1. Germline CDR1 and CDR2: SGHNT and YYREEE (reference sequence). This CDR3 has 12 residues. V gave up 5 bases and J gave up 4 bases; unmatched junction bases: 2. The CDR3 sequence is CASRGDSYGYTF. The CDR3 DNA sequence: TGTGCCAGCAGGGGGGACAGCTATGGCTACACCTTC.

This clone was counted once. The chain combines TRBV7-9 with TRBJ1-1, with a possible D match to TRBD1 (5 bases). The CDR3 runs to 15 residues. Deletions cut 0 bases from V and 4 bases from J, with 12 bases between. Germline CDR1 and CDR2: SEHNR and FQNEAQ (reference sequence). CDR3 DNA: TGTGCCAGCAGCTTAGCCCCAGGGTACGGCACTGAAGCTTTCTTT. It codes for CASSLAPGYGTEAFF.

The chain couples TRBV6-1 to TRBJ2-1; 9 positions match TRBD2. Germline V gives CDR1 MNHNS, CDR2 SASEGT. This CDR3 has 16 residues. V was pared by 2 bases and J by 7 bases, with 9 bases of the junction left unmatched. In DNA form, the CDR3 reads TGTGCCAGCAGTGAACTTATAGGGACTAGCTTGAATGAGCAGTTCTTC. It is translated as CASSELIGTSLNEQFF.

The V gene is TRBV9, the J gene TRBJ2-3; the D is unclear. The V end was cut by 3 bases, the J end by 2 bases, with 4 bases between. The CDR3 is 12 amino acids. Germline-derived CDR1 and CDR2 are SGDLS and YYNGEE. CDR3 region: CASSANTDTQYF. The CDR3, as DNA: TGTGCCAGCAGCGCTAACACAGATACGCAGTATTTT. Variable domain in full (rest from reference TRBV9 and TRBJ2-3): DSGVTQTPKHLITATGQRVTLRCSPRSGDLSVYWYQQSLDQGLQFLIQYYNGEERAKGNILERFSAQQFPDLHSELNLSSLELGDSALYFCASSANTDTQYFGPGTRLTVL.

The V gene is TRBV5-4, the J gene TRBJ1-1; 8 bases map to TRBD1. Looked up from germline, CDR1 is SGHNT and CDR2 is YYREEE (reference sequence). The CDR3 spans 14 residues. With V trimmed by 4 bases and J by 1 base, 3 bases remained unmatched. CDR3 in amino acids: CASSIGQGNTEAFF. The DNA for the CDR3 is TGTGCCAGCAGCATCGGACAGGGGAACACTGAAGCTTTCTTT.

J is TRBJ1-1 and V is TRBV9, with D unresolved. Per the germline V gene, CDR1 is SGDLS and CDR2 is YYNGEE. Deletions cut 2 bases from V and 4 bases from J, with 12 bases between. The length of the CDR3 is 14 residues. The CDR3 bases are TGTGCCAGCAGCGTTGGAGGGTCAGGCACTGAAGCTTTCTTT. Translated: CASSVGGSGTEAFF. Complete variable domain (other parts from reference TRBV9 and TRBJ1-1): DSGVTQTPKHLITATGQRVTLRCSPRSGDLSVYWYQQSLDQGLQFLIQYYNGEERAKGNILERFSAQQFPDLHSELNLSSLELGDSALYFCASSVGGSGTEAFFGQGTRLTVV.

This sequence joins TRBV7-6 and TRBJ2-3; TRBD2 might be the D (6 bases). V was trimmed by 0 bases and J by 2 bases, leaving 21 bases between them. Germline CDR1 SGHVS, CDR2 FNYEAQ. The CDR3 runs 19 residues. The CDR3 region has the DNA TGTGCCAGCAGCTTAGCGTATCGGAGACTGCGCGGGACCACAGATACGCAGTATTTT. Translated: CASSLAYRRLRGTTDTQYF.

J is TRBJ2-3 and V is TRBV5-6; D possibly corresponds to TRBD2 (6 bases). From germline, CDR1 is SGHDT and CDR2 YYEEEE. The CDR3 sequence is 17 residues long. The V end was cut by 4 bases, the J end by 3 bases, with 21 bases between. The CDR3 is CASSGGWTGVRTDTQYF. For the CDR3, the DNA is TGTGCCAGCAGCGGAGGTTGGACGGGAGTCAGGACAGATACGCAGTATTTT.

As to this clone: One end of the junction varies from germline; a read error may be responsible. The chain carries TRBV7-7 and TRBJ2-1; D possibly corresponds to TRBD2 (6 bases). The CDR3 is 13 residues long. Germline V gene data show CDR1 as SSHAT and CDR2 as FNYEAQ (reference sequence). CDR3 protein: CASSLDSGGEQFF. In DNA, the CDR3 is TGTGCTAGCAGCTTAGATTCCGGGGGTGAGCAGTTCTTC.

In this sample, this clone turned up a few times. The chain employs TRBV6-1 and TRBJ1-4; D gene ambiguous. The germline V gene encodes CDR1 MNHNS and CDR2 SASEGT. Trimming stripped 5 bases from V and 0 bases from J, with 7 bases between. The CDR3 covers 14 residues. The DNA for the CDR3 is TGTGCCAGCAGTCTAAGTCCAACTAATGAAAAACTGTTTTTT. Amino acids: CASSLSPTNEKLFF.

The DNA for the CDR3 is TGTGCCAGCAGTTTAAGGACAGGGGGCTACTCTGAAGCTTTCTTT. Protein: CASSLRTGGYSEAFF. This chain links TRBV6-5 with TRBJ1-1; 11 nucleotides line up with TRBD1. V dropped 4 bases and J dropped 6; count of bases not matched to a gene: 7. The germline V gene encodes CDR1 MNHEY and CDR2 SVGAGI. CDR3 length: 15 residues.

The chain uses TRBV11-3 and TRBJ2-3; D remains ambiguous. This CDR3 contains 17 residues. V was cut by 1 base and J by 1 base, with 15 bases left in between. Germline V gene lookup returns CDR1 SGHNT and CDR2 YENEEA. CDR3 loop: CASSLGVQDTGTDTQYF. The CDR3 DNA reads TGTGCCAGCAGCTTAGGAGTCCAAGACACGGGCACAGATACGCAGTATTTT. Full variable domain (remainder filled in from reference TRBV11-3 and TRBJ2-3): EAGVVQSPRYKIIEKKQPVAFWCNPISGHNTLYWYLQNLGQGPELLIRYENEEAVDDSQLPKDRFSAERLKGVDSTLKIQPAELGDSAVYLCASSLGVQDTGTDTQYFGPGTRLTVL.

This clone was recorded only once. The CDR3 nucleotides read TGTGCCAGCTCACCACCGTCTGAGCGCACTCAGTTCTTC. Encoded protein: CASSPPSERTQFF. The chain is built from TRBV18 and TRBJ2-1, with no clear D. This CDR3 region has 13 residues. V shed 0 bases and J shed 13 bases, with 13 bases lying between them. The germline V gene encodes CDR1 KGHSH and CDR2 LQKENI.

V is TRBV6-5 and J is TRBJ1-1; 7 bases agree with TRBD1. The CDR3 runs 14 residues. V lost 6 bases to trimming and J lost 6 bases; unmatched junction nucleotides: 10. Germline V gene sequence: CDR1 MNHEY, CDR2 SVGAGI. In nucleotides, the CDR3 is TGTGCCAGCAGGACCCTAGGGGGCTGGGCTGAAGCTTTCTTT. This codes for CASRTLGGWAEAFF.

Here the CDR3 DNA reads TGTGCCAGCATCCTGACACCGTCGAACACTGAAGCTTTCTTT. As protein: CASILTPSNTEAFF. The V call is TRBV27, the J call TRBJ1-1; D is undetermined. Germline V lookup: CDR1 MNHEY, CDR2 SMNVEV (reference sequence). V lost 7 bases to trimming and J lost 1 base, with 13 bases between them. The CDR3 covers 14 residues.

This chain connects TRBV2 to TRBJ2-7, with TRBD2 matching over 7 bases. This CDR3 is 14 amino acids long. The germline V gene has CDR1 SNHLY and CDR2 FYNNEI. The V and J ends lost 6 bases and 0 bases, in that order; junction bases with no gene match: 5. CDR3 amino acids: CASRTSTSSYEQYF. The CDR3 nucleotides are TGTGCCAGCAGGACTAGCACGAGCTCCTACGAGCAGTACTTC.

The V call is TRBV10-3, the J call TRBJ1-2; D may be TRBD1 (5 bases). The CDR3 length is 16 residues. V was shortened by 2 bases and J by 3 bases, with 16 bases between the two germline ends. In germline, CDR1 is ENHRY, CDR2 SYGVKD. CDR3 bases: TGTGCCATCAGTGAGGCAGGGCCACTGAGTCACTATGGCTACACCTTC. Translation: CAISEAGPLSHYGYTF.

The chain employs TRBV19 and TRBJ2-7; D may be TRBD1 (6 bases). V was clipped by 5 bases and J by 2 bases, with 13 bases between them. This CDR3 has 14 residues. CDR1 is LNHDA, CDR2 SQIVND, per germline (reference sequence). The CDR3 here is CASSVEDRTYEQYF. The CDR3 bases are TGTGCCAGTAGTGTCGAGGACAGAACCTACGAGCAGTACTTC.

This clone came up a few times. The chain carries TRBV28 and TRBJ1-2, with a possible D match to TRBD1 (5 bases). Germline V lookup: CDR1 MDHEN, CDR2 SYDVKM. This CDR3 spans 14 amino acids. Trimming removed 3 bases from V and 8 bases from J, with 16 bases in between. DNA of the CDR3: TGTGCCAGCAGTTTCCCCCAGGGTGGAGGGGGCTACACCTTC. It is translated as CASSFPQGGGGYTF.

The chain is built from TRBV9 and TRBJ1-2; D remains ambiguous. V was pared by 0 bases and J by 1 base, with 4 bases between. The CDR3 is made up of 13 amino acids. Per the germline V gene, CDR1 is SGDLS and CDR2 is YYNGEE. The CDR3 DNA is TGTGCCAGCAGCGTAGACAGTAACTATGGCTACACCTTC. This codes for CASSVDSNYGYTF.

The chain joins TRBV30 to TRBJ1-2, with D unclear. The V gene lost 1 base and the J gene lost 0 bases, with 3 bases spanning the gap. Germline assignment: CDR1 GTSNPN and CDR2 SVGIG (reference sequence). The CDR3 length is 12 residues. The CDR3 coding sequence is TGTGCCTGGAGTGCCGCTAACTATGGCTACACCTTC. Amino acid sequence: CAWSAANYGYTF.

The chain carries TRBV5-1 and TRBJ2-1; 13 nucleotides line up with TRBD2. This CDR3 has 16 amino acids. Losses at the gene ends were 4 bases for V and 7 bases for J; bases not matched to a gene: 8. The germline gives CDR1 SGHRS, CDR2 YFSETQ. CDR3 sequence: CASSAELAGGRNEQFF. DNA for the CDR3: TGCGCCAGCAGCGCCGAACTAGCGGGGGGGCGAAATGAGCAGTTCTTC.